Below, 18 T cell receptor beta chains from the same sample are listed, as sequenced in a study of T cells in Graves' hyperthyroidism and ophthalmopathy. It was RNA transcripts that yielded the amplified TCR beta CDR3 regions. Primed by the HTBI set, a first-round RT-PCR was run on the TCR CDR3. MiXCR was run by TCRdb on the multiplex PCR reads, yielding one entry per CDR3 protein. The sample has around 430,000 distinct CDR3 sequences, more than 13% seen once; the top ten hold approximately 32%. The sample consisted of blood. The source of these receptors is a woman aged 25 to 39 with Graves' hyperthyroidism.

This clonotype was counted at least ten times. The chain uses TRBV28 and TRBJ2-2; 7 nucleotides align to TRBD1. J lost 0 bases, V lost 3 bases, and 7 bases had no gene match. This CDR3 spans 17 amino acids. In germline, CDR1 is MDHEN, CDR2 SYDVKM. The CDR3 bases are TGTGCCAGCAGTTTTGGAACCGGGACAGCGAACACCGGGGAGCTGTTTTTT. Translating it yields CASSFGTGTANTGELFF.

The CDR3 loop reads CASSQAAQNSPLHF. For the CDR3, the DNA is TGTGCCAGCAGCCAAGCCGCGCAAAATTCACCCCTCCACTTT. The chain joins TRBV3-1 to TRBJ1-6; D call uncertain. The CDR3 covers 14 residues. Germline loops: CDR1 LGHDT, CDR2 YNNKEL (reference sequence). With 1 base removed from V and 7 bases from J, the gap between germline ends came to 8 bases.

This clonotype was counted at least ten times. Here the CDR3 DNA reads TGTGCCAGCAGCTTAGGGGCGGAAGACTTCGGAGCTTTCTTT. Protein product: CASSLGAEDFGAFF. The chain employs TRBV11-2 and TRBJ1-1; the D is unclear. The CDR3 is 14 residues long. The ends were cut back, 1 base at V and 10 bases at J, with 16 bases in the middle. The germline gives CDR1 SGHAT, CDR2 FQNNGV. Full variable domain (outside the CDR3, taken from reference TRBV11-2 and TRBJ1-1): EAGVAQSPRYKIIEKRQSVAFWCNPISGHATLYWYQQILGQGPKLLIQFQNNGVVDDSQLPKDRFSAERLKGVDSTLKIQPAKLEDSAVYLCASSLGAEDFGAFFGQGTRLTVV.

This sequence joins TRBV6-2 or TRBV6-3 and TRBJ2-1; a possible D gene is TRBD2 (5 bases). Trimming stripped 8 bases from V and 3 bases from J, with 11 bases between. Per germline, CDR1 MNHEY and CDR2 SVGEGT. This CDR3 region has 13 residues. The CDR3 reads CASARDIYNEQFF. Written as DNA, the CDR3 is TGTGCCAGCGCGAGGGATATCTACAATGAGCAGTTCTTC.

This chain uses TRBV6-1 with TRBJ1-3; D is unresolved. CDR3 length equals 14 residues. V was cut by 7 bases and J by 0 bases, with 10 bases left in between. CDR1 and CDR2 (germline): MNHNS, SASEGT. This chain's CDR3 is CASTRGSSGNTIYF. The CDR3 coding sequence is TGTGCCAGCACACGCGGGAGCTCTGGAAACACCATATATTTT.

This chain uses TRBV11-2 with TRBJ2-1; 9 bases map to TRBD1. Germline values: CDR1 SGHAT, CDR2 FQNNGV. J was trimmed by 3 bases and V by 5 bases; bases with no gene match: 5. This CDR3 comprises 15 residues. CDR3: CASSEGQGNYNEQFF. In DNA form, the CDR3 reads TGTGCCAGCAGCGAAGGACAGGGGAACTACAATGAGCAGTTCTTC.

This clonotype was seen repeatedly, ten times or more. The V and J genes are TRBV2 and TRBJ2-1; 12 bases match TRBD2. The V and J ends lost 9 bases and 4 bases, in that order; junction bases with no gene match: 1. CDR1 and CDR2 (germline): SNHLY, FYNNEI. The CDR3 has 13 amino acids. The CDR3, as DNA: TGTGCCAGTACTAGCGGGAGGTACAATGAGCAGTTCTTC. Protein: CASTSGRYNEQFF.

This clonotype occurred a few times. CDR3 loop: CASSYHSGGEQFF. DNA of the CDR3: TGTGCCAGCAGTTACCACTCGGGTGGTGAGCAGTTCTTC. The rearrangement joins TRBV6-2 or TRBV6-3 to TRBJ2-1; D unresolved. The germline V gene has CDR1 MNHEY and CDR2 SVGEGT. Trimming pared 2 bases from V and 9 bases from J, leaving 11 bases between. CDR3 length: 13 amino acids.

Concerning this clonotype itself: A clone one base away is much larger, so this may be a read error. The CDR3 nucleotides read TGCGGCCTACTAGGGTTCCGCACAGATACGCAGTATTTT. Translating gives CGLLGFRTDTQYF. J is TRBJ2-3 and V is TRBV20-1, with D tentatively TRBD2 (5 bases). Germline CDR1 reads DFQATT; CDR2 reads SNEGSKA (reference sequence). This CDR3 has 13 residues.

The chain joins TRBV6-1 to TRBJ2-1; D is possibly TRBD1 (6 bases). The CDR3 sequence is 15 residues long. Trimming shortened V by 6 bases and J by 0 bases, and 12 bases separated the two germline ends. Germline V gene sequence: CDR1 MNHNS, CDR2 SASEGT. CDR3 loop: CASRVGALSYNEQFF. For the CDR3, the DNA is TGTGCCAGCAGGGTGGGGGCTCTCTCCTACAATGAGCAGTTCTTC.

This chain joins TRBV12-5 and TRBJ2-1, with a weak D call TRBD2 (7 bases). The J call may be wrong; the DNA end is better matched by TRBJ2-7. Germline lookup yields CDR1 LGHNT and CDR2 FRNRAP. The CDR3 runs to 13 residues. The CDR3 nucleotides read TGTGCTAGTGCCCTGGGGGGGGCTGATGAGCAGTACTTC. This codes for CASALGGADEQYF.

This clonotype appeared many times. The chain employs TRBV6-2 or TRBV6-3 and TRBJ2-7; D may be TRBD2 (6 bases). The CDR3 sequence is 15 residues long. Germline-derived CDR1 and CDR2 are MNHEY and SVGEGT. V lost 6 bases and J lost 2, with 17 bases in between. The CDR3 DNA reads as TGTGCCAGCAGCCGTGACGGGACGGGGGCCTACGAGCAGTACTTC. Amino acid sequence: CASSRDGTGAYEQYF.

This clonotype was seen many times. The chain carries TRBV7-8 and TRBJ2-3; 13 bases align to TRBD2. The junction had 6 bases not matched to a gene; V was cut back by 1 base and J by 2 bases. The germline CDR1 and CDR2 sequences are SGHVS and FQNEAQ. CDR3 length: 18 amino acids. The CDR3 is CASSLGVLAGGNTDTQYF. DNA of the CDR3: TGTGCCAGCAGCTTAGGAGTACTAGCGGGAGGGAACACAGATACGCAGTATTTT.

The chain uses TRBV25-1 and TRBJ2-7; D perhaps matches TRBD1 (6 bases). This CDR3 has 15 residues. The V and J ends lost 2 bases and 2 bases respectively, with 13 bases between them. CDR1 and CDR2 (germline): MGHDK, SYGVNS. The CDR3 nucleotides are TGTGCCAGCAGTGAAGAATGGGGGCCTACCTACGAGCAGTACTTC. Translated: CASSEEWGPTYEQYF.

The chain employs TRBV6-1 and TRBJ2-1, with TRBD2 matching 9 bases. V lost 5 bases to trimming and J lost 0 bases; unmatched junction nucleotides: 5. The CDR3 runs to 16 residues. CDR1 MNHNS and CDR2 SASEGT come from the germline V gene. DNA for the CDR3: TGTGCCAGCAGTAGGACTAGCGCCAGCTCCTACAATGAGCAGTTCTTC. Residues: CASSRTSASSYNEQFF.

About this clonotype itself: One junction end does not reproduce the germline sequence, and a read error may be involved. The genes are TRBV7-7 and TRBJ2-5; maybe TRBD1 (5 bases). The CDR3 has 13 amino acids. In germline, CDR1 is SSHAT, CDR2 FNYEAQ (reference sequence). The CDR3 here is CASSLVGEETRYF. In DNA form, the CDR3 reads TGTGCCAGCAGCTTAGTAGGGGAAGAGACCCGGTACTTC.

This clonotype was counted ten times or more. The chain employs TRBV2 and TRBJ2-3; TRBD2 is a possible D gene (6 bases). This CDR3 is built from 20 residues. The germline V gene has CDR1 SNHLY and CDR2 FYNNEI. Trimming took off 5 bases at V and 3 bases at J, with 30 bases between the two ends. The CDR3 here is CASSPYGYFEGDSGTDTQYF. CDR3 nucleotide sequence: TGTGCCAGCAGTCCCTACGGATACTTTGAGGGCGATAGCGGAACAGATACGCAGTATTTT.

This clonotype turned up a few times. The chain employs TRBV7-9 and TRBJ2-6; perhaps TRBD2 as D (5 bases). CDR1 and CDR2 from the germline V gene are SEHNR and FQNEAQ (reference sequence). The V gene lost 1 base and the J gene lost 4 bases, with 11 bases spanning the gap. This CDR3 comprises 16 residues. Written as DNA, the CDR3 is TGTGCCAGCAGCTTAGAACCGGGGTTCGGGGCCAACGTCCTGACTTTC. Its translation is CASSLEPGFGANVLTF.